This TCR beta chain was found in a study of T-cell reconstitution after alpha-beta-depleted transplantation in children. General study results and limits: At one year after transplant, newly produced T cells mostly accounted for T-cell counts and diversity.

About this clonotype itself: The antigen is not known.

The library targeted TCRbeta and was prepared with unique molecular identifiers. TCRdb processed the PCR reads anew with MiXCR; each CDR3 protein has one entry. The sample includes some 110,000 distinct CDR3 sequences, 10% of them seen just once. The CDR3 is made up of 14 amino acids. Germline V CDR1 and CDR2: SQVTM, ANQGSEA. Losses at the gene ends were 4 bases for V and 6 bases for J; bases not matched to a gene: 6. Sequenced here: PBMCs, sampled before TCRalphabeta/CD19-depleted stem cell transplant. The chain carries TRBV29-1 and TRBJ2-2, with 9 bases aligning to TRBD2. The sequence was collected from a boy aged 2-9 years with acute lymphoblastic leukemia, due to receive a stem cell transplant. The CDR3 DNA follows: TGCAGCGTTGGACTAGCGGAGGGGTCCGGGGAGCTGTTTTTT. Translation: CSVGLAEGSGELFF.